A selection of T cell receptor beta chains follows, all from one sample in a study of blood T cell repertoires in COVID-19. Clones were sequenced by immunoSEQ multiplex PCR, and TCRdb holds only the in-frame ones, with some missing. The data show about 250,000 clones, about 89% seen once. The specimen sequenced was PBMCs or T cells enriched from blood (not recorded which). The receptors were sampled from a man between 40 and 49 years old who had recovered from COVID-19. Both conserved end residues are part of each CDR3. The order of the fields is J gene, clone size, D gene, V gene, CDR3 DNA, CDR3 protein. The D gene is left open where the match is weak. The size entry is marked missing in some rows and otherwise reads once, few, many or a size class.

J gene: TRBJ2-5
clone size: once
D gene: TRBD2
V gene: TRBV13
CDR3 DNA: TGTGCCAGCAGCTTAGTAAGCGGGAGGGCCATCGAGACCCAGTACTTC
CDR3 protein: CASSLVSGRAIETQYF

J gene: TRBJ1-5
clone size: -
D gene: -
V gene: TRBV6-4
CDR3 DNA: TGTGCCAGCAGCCTCCGGGGGGACCAGCCCCAGCATTTT
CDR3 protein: CASSLRGDQPQHF

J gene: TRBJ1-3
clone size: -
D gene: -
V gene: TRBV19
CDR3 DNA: TGTGCCACTGGGCAGGGGATTGGAAACACCATATATTTT
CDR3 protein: CATGQGIGNTIYF

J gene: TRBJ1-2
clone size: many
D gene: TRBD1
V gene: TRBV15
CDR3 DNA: TGTGCCACCAGCCCTAGGACAGGGACCGGCTACACCTTC
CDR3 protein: CATSPRTGTGYTF

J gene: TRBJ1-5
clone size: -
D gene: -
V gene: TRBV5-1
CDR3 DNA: TGCGCCAGCTCAATATCCGGGGGTGATCAGCCCCAGCATTTT
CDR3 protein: CASSISGGDQPQHF

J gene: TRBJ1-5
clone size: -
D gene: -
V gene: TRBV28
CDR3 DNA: TGTGCCAGCAGTTTGGGGGGGCTTAGCAATCAGCCCCAGCATTTT
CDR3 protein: CASSLGGLSNQPQHF

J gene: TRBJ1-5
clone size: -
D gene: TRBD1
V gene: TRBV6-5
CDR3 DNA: TGTGCCAGCAGTTACGGGACAGGGGAACATCAGCCCCAGCATTTT
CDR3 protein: CASSYGTGEHQPQHF

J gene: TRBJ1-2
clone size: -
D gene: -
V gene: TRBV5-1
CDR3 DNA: TGCGCCAGCAGCCCCCGGTCGGGGGATTCAAACTATGGCTACACCTTC
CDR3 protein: CASSPRSGDSNYGYTF

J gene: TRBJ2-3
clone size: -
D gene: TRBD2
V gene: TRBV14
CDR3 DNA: TGTGCCAGCAGCCAAGATTTGGCCCACCGGGGGGGAGATACGCAGTATTTT
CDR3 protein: CASSQDLAHRGGDTQYF

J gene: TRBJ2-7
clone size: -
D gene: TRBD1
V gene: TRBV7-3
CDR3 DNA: TGTGCCAGCAGCTCCCGGACAGGGGACGAGCAGTACTTC
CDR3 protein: CASSSRTGDEQYF

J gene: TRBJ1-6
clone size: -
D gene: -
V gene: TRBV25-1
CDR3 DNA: TGTGCCAGCAGTGAATATCGTAATTCACCCCTCCACTTT
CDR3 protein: CASSEYRNSPLHF

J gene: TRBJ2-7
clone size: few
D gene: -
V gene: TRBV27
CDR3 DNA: TGTGCCAGCAGTTTATCCGCCAAAGCTTACGAGCAGTACTTC
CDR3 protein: CASSLSAKAYEQYF

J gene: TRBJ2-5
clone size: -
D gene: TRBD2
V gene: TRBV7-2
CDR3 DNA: TGTGCCAGCAGCTTGGCGGGAGGGTACCAAGAGACCCAGTACTTC
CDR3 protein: CASSLAGGYQETQYF

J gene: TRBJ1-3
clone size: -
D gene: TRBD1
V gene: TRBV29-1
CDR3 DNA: TGCAGCGTCGCGTCCGGGACAGACCCCTCTGGAAACACCATATATTTT
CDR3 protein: CSVASGTDPSGNTIYF

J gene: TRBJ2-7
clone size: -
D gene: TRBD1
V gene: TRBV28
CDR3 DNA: TGTGCCAGCAGTTTAGGGGAGGGGACAGGGGGCGCGTCCGAGCAGTACTTC
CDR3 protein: CASSLGEGTGGASEQYF

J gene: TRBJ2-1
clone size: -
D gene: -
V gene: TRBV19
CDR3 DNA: TGTGCCACCAATGGGGCCCGCTCCTACAATGAGCAGTTCTTC
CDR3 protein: CATNGARSYNEQFF

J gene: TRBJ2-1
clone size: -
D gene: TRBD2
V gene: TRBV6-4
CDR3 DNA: TGTGCCAGCAGTGACCATCCCCTTACATTAGCGGGAGCCACCCATGAGCAGTTCTTC
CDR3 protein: CASSDHPLTLAGATHEQFF

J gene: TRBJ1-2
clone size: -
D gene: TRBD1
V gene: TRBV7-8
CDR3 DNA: TGTGCCAGCAGCTCTAGCCCCTTGACAGGGGAAGGAGGTGGCTACACCTTC
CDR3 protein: CASSSSPLTGEGGGYTF

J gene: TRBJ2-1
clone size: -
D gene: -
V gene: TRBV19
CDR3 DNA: TGTGCCAGTAGTATCTCAAGGGGAGGCTACAATGAGCAGTTCTTC
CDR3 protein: CASSISRGGYNEQFF

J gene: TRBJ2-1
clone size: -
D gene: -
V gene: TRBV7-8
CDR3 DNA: TGTGCCAGCAGACCGGGACTGTTCAATGAGCAGTTCTTC
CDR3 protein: CASRPGLFNEQFF

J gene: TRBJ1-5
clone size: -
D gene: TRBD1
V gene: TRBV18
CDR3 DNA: TGTGCCAGCTCTCCCGGGACAGGGGGTCCCTCGAGCAATCAGCCCCAGCATTTT
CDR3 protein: CASSPGTGGPSSNQPQHF

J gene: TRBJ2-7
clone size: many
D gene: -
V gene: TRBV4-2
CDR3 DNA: TGTGCCAGCAGCCAATCGCGAGGGACCTACGAGCAGTACTTC
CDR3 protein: CASSQSRGTYEQYF

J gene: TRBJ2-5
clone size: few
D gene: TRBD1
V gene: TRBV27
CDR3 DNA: TGTGCCAGCAGTCCGACAGGGACCCAAGAGACCCAGTACTTC
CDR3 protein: CASSPTGTQETQYF

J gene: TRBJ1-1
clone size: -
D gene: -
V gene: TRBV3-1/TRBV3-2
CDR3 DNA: TGTGCCAGCAGCCATGTAAACATGAACACTGAAGCTTTCTTT
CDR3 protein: CASSHVNMNTEAFF

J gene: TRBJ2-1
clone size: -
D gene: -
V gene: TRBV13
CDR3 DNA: TGTGCCAGCAGCGTAATCGGGGGGCCGACCTACAATGAGCAGTTCTTC
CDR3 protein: CASSVIGGPTYNEQFF

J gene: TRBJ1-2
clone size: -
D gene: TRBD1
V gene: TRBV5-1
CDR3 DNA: TGCGCCAGCAGCTTGGGGGACAGGGGCTATGGCTACACCTTC
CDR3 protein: CASSLGDRGYGYTF

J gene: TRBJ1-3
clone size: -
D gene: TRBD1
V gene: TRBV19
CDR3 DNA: TGTGCCAGCAACTCCCCCGGGACAGCTAACTCTGGAAACACCATATATTTT
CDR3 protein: CASNSPGTANSGNTIYF

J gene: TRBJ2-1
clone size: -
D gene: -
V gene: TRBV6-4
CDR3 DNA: TGTGCCAGCAGTGACTACCCGCGCGACAATGAGCAGTTCTTC
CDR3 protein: CASSDYPRDNEQFF

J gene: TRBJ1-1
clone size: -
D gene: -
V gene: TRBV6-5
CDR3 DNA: TGTGCCAGCACCTTACAGATGAACACTGAAGCTTTCTTT
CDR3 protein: CASTLQMNTEAFF

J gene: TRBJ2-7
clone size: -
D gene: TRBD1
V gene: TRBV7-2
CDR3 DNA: TGTGCCAGCAGCTTCGACAGGGTTCTTCACGAGCAGTACTTC
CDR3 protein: CASSFDRVLHEQYF

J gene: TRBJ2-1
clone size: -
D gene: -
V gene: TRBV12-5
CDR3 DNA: TGTGCTAGTGGTTTGGGAGACAGCCCCCTAACCTACAATGAGCAGTTCTTC
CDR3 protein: CASGLGDSPLTYNEQFF

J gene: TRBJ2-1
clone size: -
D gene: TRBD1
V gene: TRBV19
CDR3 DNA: TGTGCCAGTACCGGCTTAACAGGGGGCACTCAGCAGTTCTTC
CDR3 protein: CASTGLTGGTQQFF

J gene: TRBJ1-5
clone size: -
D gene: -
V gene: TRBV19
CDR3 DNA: TGTGCCAGTAGCCCAGGAGGGAGCTATAGCAATCAGCCCCAGCATTTT
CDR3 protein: CASSPGGSYSNQPQHF

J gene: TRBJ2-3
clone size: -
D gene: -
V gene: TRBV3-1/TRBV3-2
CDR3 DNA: TGTGCCAGCCGCCCCCCGGGATACACAGATACGCAGTATTTT
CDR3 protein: CASRPPGYTDTQYF

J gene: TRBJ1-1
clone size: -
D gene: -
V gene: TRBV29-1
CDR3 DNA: TGCAGCGTTGCCCGGGGCCAGGGGGCTTTCTTT
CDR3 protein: CSVARGQGAFF

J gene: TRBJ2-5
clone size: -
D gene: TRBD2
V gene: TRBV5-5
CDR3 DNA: TGTGCCAGCAGAGGCGGGGGGTATCAAGAGACCCAGTACTTC
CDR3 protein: CASRGGGYQETQYF

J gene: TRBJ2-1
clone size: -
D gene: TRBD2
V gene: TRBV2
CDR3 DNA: TGTGCCAGCATACTGGGGCTAGCGGGAGTCGGGGCCAATGAGCAGTTCTTC
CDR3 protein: CASILGLAGVGANEQFF

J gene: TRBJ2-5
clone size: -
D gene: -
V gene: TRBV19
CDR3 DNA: TGTGCCAGTAGCCCAAACTCGGGACTGGAAGAGACCCAGTACTTC
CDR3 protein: CASSPNSGLEETQYF

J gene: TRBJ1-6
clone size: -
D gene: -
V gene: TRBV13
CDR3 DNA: TGTGCCAGCAGCTTAGGACAGTATGTTTATAATTCACCCCTCCACTTT
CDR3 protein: CASSLGQYVYNSPLHF

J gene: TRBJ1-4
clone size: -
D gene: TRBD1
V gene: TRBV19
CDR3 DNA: TGTGCCAGTAGTACCTCTGGACAGGGGAAGTTGTTAGATGAAAAACTGTTTTTT
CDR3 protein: CASSTSGQGKLLDEKLFF

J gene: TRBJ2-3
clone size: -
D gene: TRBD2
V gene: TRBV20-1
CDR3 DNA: TGCAGTGCTAGTCCGGGGCTAGCGGGAAGCACAGATACGCAGTATTTT
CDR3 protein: CSASPGLAGSTDTQYF

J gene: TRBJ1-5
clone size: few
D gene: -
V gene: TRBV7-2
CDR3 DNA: TGTGCCAGCAGCTTAACGCAGATCAATCAGCCCCAGCATTTT
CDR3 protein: CASSLTQINQPQHF

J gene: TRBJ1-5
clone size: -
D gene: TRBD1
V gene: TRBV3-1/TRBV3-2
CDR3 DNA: TGTGCCAGCAGCCATGGGACAGTTTATAGCAATCAGCCCCAGCATTTT
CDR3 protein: CASSHGTVYSNQPQHF

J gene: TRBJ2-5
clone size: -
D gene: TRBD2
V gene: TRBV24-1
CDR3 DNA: TGTGCCACCAGTGAGCCGGGACTAGCGGGAGTCGGGGAGACCCAGTACTTC
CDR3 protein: CATSEPGLAGVGETQYF

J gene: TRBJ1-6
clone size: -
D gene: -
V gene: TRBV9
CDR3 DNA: TGTGCCAGCAGCGTAGAGGGACAAATTAATTCACCCCTCCACTTT
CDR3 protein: CASSVEGQINSPLHF

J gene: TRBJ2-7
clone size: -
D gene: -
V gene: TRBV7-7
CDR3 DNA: TGTGCTAGCAGCCCCGTTGCCAGCGGTTACGAGCAGTACTTC
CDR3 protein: CASSPVASGYEQYF

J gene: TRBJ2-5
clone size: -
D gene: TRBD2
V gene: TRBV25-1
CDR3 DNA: TGTGCCAGCAGTGAATCGAGGACTAGCGGGGGGACGCAAGAGACCCAGTACTTC
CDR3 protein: CASSESRTSGGTQETQYF

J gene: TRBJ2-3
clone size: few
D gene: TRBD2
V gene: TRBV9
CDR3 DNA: TGTGCCAGCAGCGTAGGAGTGCAAGCGGGGACAGATACGCAGTATTTT
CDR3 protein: CASSVGVQAGTDTQYF

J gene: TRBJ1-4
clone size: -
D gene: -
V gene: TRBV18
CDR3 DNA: TGTGCCAGCTCACTGGATGCAGGGTTAGCTAATGAAAAACTGTTTTTT
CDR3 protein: CASSLDAGLANEKLFF

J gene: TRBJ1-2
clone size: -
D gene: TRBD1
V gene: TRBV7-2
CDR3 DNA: TGTGCCAGCAGCACAGGACAGGGAAGTTACACCTTC
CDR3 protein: CASSTGQGSYTF

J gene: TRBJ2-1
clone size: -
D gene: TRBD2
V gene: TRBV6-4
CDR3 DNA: TGTGCCAGCAGTGACTCAGCGGGGGGCTACAATGAGCAGTTCTTC
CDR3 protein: CASSDSAGGYNEQFF

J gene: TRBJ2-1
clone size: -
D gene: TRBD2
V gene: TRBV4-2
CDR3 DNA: TGTGCCAGCAGCCAACGACCGGGGGTCGGGAGGGATGAGCAGTTCTTC
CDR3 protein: CASSQRPGVGRDEQFF

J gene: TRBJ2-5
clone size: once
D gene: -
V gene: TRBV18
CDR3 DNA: TGTGCCAGCTCACTCATCCCAGGGGAGGAGACCCAGTACTTC
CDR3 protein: CASSLIPGEETQYF

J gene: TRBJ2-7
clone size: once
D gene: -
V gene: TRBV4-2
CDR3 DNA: TGTGCCAGCAGTCCCCGGACAGACTCCGAGCAGTACTTC
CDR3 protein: CASSPRTDSEQYF

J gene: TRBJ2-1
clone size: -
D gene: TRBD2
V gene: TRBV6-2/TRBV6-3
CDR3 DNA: TGTGCCAGCAGTACGGGACTCACGGGGGGTGAGCAGTTCTTC
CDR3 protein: CASSTGLTGGEQFF

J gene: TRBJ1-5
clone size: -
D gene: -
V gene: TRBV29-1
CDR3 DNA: TGCAGCGTTGTTCTTGGAGGTAGCAATCAGCCCCAGCATTTT
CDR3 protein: CSVVLGGSNQPQHF

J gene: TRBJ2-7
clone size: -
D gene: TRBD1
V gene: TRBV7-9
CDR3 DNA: TGTGCCAGCAGCGGGCCGGGACAGGGAACCTCATACGAGCAGTACTTC
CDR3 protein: CASSGPGQGTSYEQYF

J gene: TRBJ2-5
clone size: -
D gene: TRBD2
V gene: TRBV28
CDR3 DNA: TGTGCCAGCAGTCAACCGGGACTAGCCCAAGAGACCCAGTACTTC
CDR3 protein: CASSQPGLAQETQYF